This entry lists 17 T cell receptor beta chains sequenced from one sample in a study of beta chain features in type 1 diabetes (dated by TCRdb to the late 2010s). Study-wide findings and limitations: A moderate but significant shortening of TCRB CDR3 length was observed in type 1 diabetes patients in all four CD4+ subsets.

Library creation used the immunoSEQ multiplex PCR assay. All of the isolated RNA was reverse transcribed with the High Capacity cDNA Reverse Transcription Kit, so expressed TCRB transcripts were sequenced. TCRdb mirrors the immuneACCESS table, restricted to in-frame sequences. Some clones are absent from its copies; in checked studies, under half trace to an unresolved V gene, and the reason for the others is unknown. This sample lists about 150,000 clones; 8.5% to 10% were detected once. The ten most abundant clones make up approximately 0.7% of the sample. These receptors have no known antigen. The sequenced sample was central memory CD4+ T cells from blood. The origin of the receptors is a woman aged 30 to 39 with type 1 diabetes.

This clone was counted between two and nine times. The chain combines TRBV28 with TRBJ2-5; 7 bases are a match to TRBD2. CDR1 and CDR2 (germline): MDHEN, SYDVKM. The CDR3 has 15 residues. Trimming removed 5 bases from V and 4 bases from J; junction bases left unmatched: 10. CDR3 region: CASSEHMGRGETQYF. The CDR3 DNA follows: TGTGCCAGCAGTGAACATATGGGGAGGGGAGAGACCCAGTACTTC.

For this clone: Other DNA sequences of this sample code for an identical CDR3. The CDR3 nucleotides are TGCGCCAGCAGCCTGGGCGGGGGTGAAGAGACCCAGTACTTC. Residues: CASSLGGGEETQYF. The chain joins TRBV5-1 to TRBJ2-5; 7 bases line up with TRBD2. Germline assignment: CDR1 SGHRS and CDR2 YFSETQ. The ends lost 4 bases at V and 3 bases at J; junction bases unmatched: 6. The CDR3 contains 14 residues.

The genes are TRBV4-2 and TRBJ2-1; weak D call: TRBD2 (6 bases). CDR1 is LGHNA and CDR2 is YNFKEQ in the germline V gene. Between the trimmed V and J ends, which lost 1 base and 0 bases, there was a span of 13 bases. The CDR3 loop spans 17 amino acids. CDR3 DNA: TGTGCCAGCAGCCAAGCCAGTGGGAGGAGCTCCTACAATGAGCAGTTCTTC. This sequence encodes CASSQASGRSSYNEQFF.

The chain carries TRBV7-2 and TRBJ2-1; 10 nucleotides match TRBD2. Germline-derived CDR1 and CDR2 are SGHTA and FQGNSA. J was trimmed by 8 bases and V by 2 bases; bases with no gene match: 3. There are 14 residues in the CDR3. The chain's CDR3 is CASSLIAGGHEQFF. In DNA form, the CDR3 reads TGTGCCAGCAGCTTAATAGCGGGAGGTCATGAGCAGTTCTTC.

This clone was seen more than once but under ten times. V gene TRBV6-6 combines with J gene TRBJ2-2; D possibly corresponds to TRBD2 (5 bases). Trimming pared 3 bases from V and 0 bases from J, leaving 11 bases between. The CDR3 runs to 16 residues. From germline, CDR1 is MNHNY and CDR2 SVGAGI (reference sequence). In nucleotides, the CDR3 is TGTGCCAGCAGTTATAGACTACTATCGAACACCGGGGAGCTGTTTTTT. Translated: CASSYRLLSNTGELFF.

V gene TRBV7-9 combines with J gene TRBJ1-5, with TRBD1 matching 7 bases. V was pared by 3 bases and J by 8 bases, with 4 bases of the junction left unmatched. CDR1 is SEHNR and CDR2 is FQNEAQ in the germline V gene (reference sequence). The CDR3 sequence is 13 residues long. The CDR3 nucleotides are TGTGCCAGCAGCTTGACAGGGCAGGAGCCCCAGCATTTT. This codes for CASSLTGQEPQHF. The whole variable domain, filled in from reference TRBV7-9 and TRBJ1-5, reads DTGVSQNPRHKITKRGQNVTFRCDPISEHNRLYWYRQTLGQGPEFLTYFQNEAQLEKSRLLSDRFSAERPKGSFSTLEIQRTEQGDSAMYLCASSLTGQEPQHFGDGTRLSIL.

This chain joins TRBV29-1 and TRBJ2-1, with 12 bases fitting TRBD2. The J segment lost 6 bases and the V segment lost 7 bases, leaving 7 bases of the junction unmatched. CDR3 size: 14 residues. CDR1 and CDR2 (germline): SQVTM, ANQGSEA. The CDR3 DNA sequence: TGCAGCGGTACACGGACTAGCGGGACCAATGAGCAGTTCTTC. Protein: CSGTRTSGTNEQFF.

This clone was found a few times. In DNA, the CDR3 is TGTGCCAGCAGCTTAATGGGACTAGCAACAGATACGCAGTATTTT. Translation: CASSLMGLATDTQYF. The chain joins TRBV7-2 to TRBJ2-3, with 9 bases that match TRBD2. Germline lookup yields CDR1 SGHTA and CDR2 FQGNSA. The CDR3 has 15 amino acids. With 2 bases clipped from V and 3 bases from J, the junction kept 3 bases outside the gene matches.

The chain recombines TRBV27 with TRBJ2-1; 7 nucleotides align to TRBD2. The CDR3 consists of 19 residues. Trimming took 2 bases from V and 4 from J; bases not matched to a gene: 17. The V gene's germline CDR1 is MNHEY and CDR2 SMNVEV (reference sequence). The CDR3 DNA reads TGTGCCAGCAGTTTAGCGGCTAGCGGAGTACCCGTTTCGTACAATGAGCAGTTCTTC. Translated: CASSLAASGVPVSYNEQFF.

This chain uses TRBV5-1 with TRBJ1-2, with TRBD1 identical over 7 bases. The junction had 4 bases not matched to a gene; V was cut back by 2 bases and J by 3 bases. Germline V lookup: CDR1 SGHRS, CDR2 YFSETQ. There are 14 residues in the CDR3. The DNA for the CDR3 is TGCGCCAGCAGCTTAGACAGGGCTGACTATGGCTACACCTTC. It encodes CASSLDRADYGYTF.

This clone showed up just a few times. The chain employs TRBV9 and TRBJ1-1, with 7 bases matching TRBD1. The CDR3 spans 13 residues. With 3 bases clipped from V and 8 bases from J, the junction kept 7 bases outside the gene matches. The V gene's germline CDR1 is SGDLS and CDR2 YYNGEE. The CDR3 here is CASSAGGGREAFF. The CDR3 DNA reads TGTGCCAGCAGCGCAGGAGGGGGCAGAGAAGCTTTCTTT.

This clone has only a few counts. The chain recombines TRBV6-6 with TRBJ1-2; D may be TRBD1 (5 bases). Between the trimmed V and J ends, which lost 2 bases and 5 bases, there was a span of 9 bases. The CDR3 loop spans 13 amino acids. The V gene's germline CDR1 is MNHNY and CDR2 SVGAGI (reference sequence). CDR3 amino acids: CASSYNRFYGYTF. The CDR3 DNA is TGTGCCAGCAGTTACAACAGGTTTTATGGCTACACCTTC.

There are a few counts of this clone. V gene TRBV7-3 combines with J gene TRBJ2-3; TRBD2 matches at 8 bases. After removal of 8 bases from V and 6 bases from J, the junction contained 13 bases not matched to a gene. CDR1 is SGHTA and CDR2 is FQGTGA in the germline V gene. CDR3 size: 15 residues. The CDR3 region is CASGVDGRARDTQYF. CDR3 sequence (DNA): TGTGCCAGCGGAGTAGACGGGAGGGCCCGGGATACGCAGTATTTT.

The sample holds a few counts of this clone. The rearrangement uses TRBV9 and TRBJ1-2; TRBD1 is a possible D gene (5 bases). V dropped 4 bases and J dropped 4 bases, with 17 bases sitting between them. The CDR3 is 15 residues long. The V gene's germline CDR1 is SGDLS and CDR2 YYNGEE. CDR3 protein: CASSPQGMVPYGYTF. The CDR3 bases are TGTGCCAGCAGCCCGCAGGGAATGGTTCCCTATGGCTACACCTTC.

This rearrangement joins TRBV5-4 to TRBJ2-2; the D gene is possibly TRBD1 (5 bases). V lost 0 bases and J 1 base, leaving 10 bases between the germline ends. CDR3 size: 16 residues. The V gene's germline CDR1 is SGHNT and CDR2 YYREEE (reference sequence). The CDR3 nucleotides read TGTGCCAGCAGCTTGGCCATGACAGAGAACACCGGGGAGCTGTTTTTT. It translates to CASSLAMTENTGELFF.

The chain is built from TRBV4-1 and TRBJ1-5; a weak D match, TRBD1 (5 bases). The CDR3 covers 15 residues. Germline CDR1 and CDR2: MGHRA and YSYEKL. Trimming shortened V by 0 bases and J by 5 bases, and 11 bases separated the two germline ends. For the CDR3, the DNA is TGCGCCAGCAGCCAAGAAGGGGCAAGAGATCAGCCCCAGCATTTT. Its protein is CASSQEGARDQPQHF.

The chain is built from TRBV9 and TRBJ2-3; tentative D call: TRBD2 (5 bases). CDR1 is SGDLS and CDR2 is YYNGEE in the germline V gene. The CDR3 totals 14 residues. The V end lost 0 bases, the J end lost 4 bases, and 9 bases lay between the germline ends. CDR3 nucleotides: TGTGCCAGCAGCGTAGCTCAGCGGTCAGATACGCAGTATTTT. It translates to CASSVAQRSDTQYF.